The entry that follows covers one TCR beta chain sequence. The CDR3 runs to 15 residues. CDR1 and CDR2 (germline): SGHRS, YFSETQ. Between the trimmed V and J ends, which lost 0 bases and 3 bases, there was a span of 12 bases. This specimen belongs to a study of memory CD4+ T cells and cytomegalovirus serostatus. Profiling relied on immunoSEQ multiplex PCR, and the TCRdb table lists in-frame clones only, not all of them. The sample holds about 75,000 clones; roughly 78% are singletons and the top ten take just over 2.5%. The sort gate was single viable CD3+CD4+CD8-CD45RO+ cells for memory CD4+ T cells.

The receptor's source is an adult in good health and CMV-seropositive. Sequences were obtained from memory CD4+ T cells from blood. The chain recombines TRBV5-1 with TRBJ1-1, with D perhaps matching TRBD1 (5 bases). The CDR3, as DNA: TGCGCCAGCAGCTTGGACGGGGGGGTGGACACTGAAGCTTTCTTT. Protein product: CASSLDGGVDTEAFF.